This is a list of T cell receptor beta chains from one sample in a study of human T cells and chemical hapten exposure. TCRdb recomputed calls from the RACE reads with MiXCR, one row per CDR3 protein. The sample contains more than 80,000 distinct CDR3 sequences, about 10% of which appear only once. This specimen consisted of whole blood, obtained in connection with sensitization to the hapten diphenylcyclopropenone (DPC). The receptors derive from a woman between 45 and 65 years old with alopecia areata. Some clones in this sample may be carry-over from other donors' samples. CDR3s include the opening cysteine and the closing phenylalanine or tryptophan. Fields, in order: D gene, clone size, J gene, V gene, CDR3 protein, CDR3 DNA. The D gene is left open where the match is weak. The listing skips clone size in some rows; elsewhere it reads once, few, many or a size class.

D gene: NA
clone size: many
J gene: TRBJ2-5
V gene: TRBV7-6
CDR3 protein: CASSLGGSKETQYF
CDR3 DNA: TGTGCCAGCAGCTTAGGGGGGTCTAAGGAGACCCAGTACTTC

D gene: NA
clone size: few
J gene: TRBJ2-7
V gene: TRBV28
CDR3 protein: CASSRRREQYF
CDR3 DNA: TGTGCCAGCAGCCGGCGGAGGGAGCAGTACTTC

D gene: TRBD2
clone size: many
J gene: TRBJ2-1
V gene: TRBV3-1
CDR3 protein: CASSQTGTSGMDEQFF
CDR3 DNA: TGTGCCAGCAGCCAGACCGGGACTAGCGGGATGGATGAGCAGTTCTTC

D gene: NA
clone size: many
J gene: TRBJ1-1
V gene: TRBV7-2
CDR3 protein: CASSLGAGAEAFF
CDR3 DNA: TGTGCCAGCAGCTTAGGGGCAGGGGCTGAAGCTTTCTTT

D gene: TRBD2
clone size: many
J gene: TRBJ2-1
V gene: TRBV24-1
CDR3 protein: CATSDTTSGSYNEQFF
CDR3 DNA: TGTGCCACCAGTGATACCACTAGCGGGAGTTACAATGAGCAGTTCTTC

D gene: NA
clone size: few
J gene: TRBJ1-5
V gene: TRBV6-6
CDR3 protein: CASGSQGRRFIQPQHF
CDR3 DNA: TGTGCCAGCGGATCACAGGGTCGACGTTTTATTCAGCCCCAGCATTTT

D gene: TRBD1
clone size: NA
J gene: TRBJ2-5
V gene: TRBV20-1
CDR3 protein: CSAGQVRETQYF
CDR3 DNA: TGCAGTGCTGGACAGGTCCGAGAGACCCAGTACTTC

D gene: TRBD2
clone size: many
J gene: TRBJ2-7
V gene: TRBV20-1
CDR3 protein: CSASPHAASGIGEQYF
CDR3 DNA: TGCAGTGCTAGTCCCCACGCGGCTAGCGGGATAGGCGAGCAGTACTTC

D gene: NA
clone size: many
J gene: TRBJ2-1
V gene: TRBV21-1
CDR3 protein: CASSNLGGGGEQFF
CDR3 DNA: TGTGCCAGCAGCAATCTGGGGGGAGGAGGTGAGCAGTTCTTC

D gene: NA
clone size: NA
J gene: TRBJ1-5
V gene: TRBV6-1
CDR3 protein: CASSVRVDQPQHF
CDR3 DNA: TGTGCCAGCAGTGTAAGGGTTGATCAGCCCCAGCATTTT

D gene: NA
clone size: many
J gene: TRBJ1-6
V gene: TRBV18
CDR3 protein: CASSQEADSPLHF
CDR3 DNA: TGTGCCAGCTCACAAGAAGCAGATTCACCCCTCCACTTT

D gene: TRBD1
clone size: many
J gene: TRBJ1-2
V gene: TRBV10-3
CDR3 protein: CAISGTGSGYTF
CDR3 DNA: TGTGCCATCAGTGGGACAGGGAGTGGCTACACCTTC

D gene: NA
clone size: NA
J gene: TRBJ1-1
V gene: TRBV20-1
CDR3 protein: CSASGANTEAFF
CDR3 DNA: TGCAGTGCTAGTGGTGCGAACACTGAAGCTTTCTTT

D gene: TRBD1
clone size: many
J gene: TRBJ2-7
V gene: TRBV7-2
CDR3 protein: CASSSPKETGMNYEQYF
CDR3 DNA: TGTGCCAGCAGCTCCCCCAAAGAGACAGGGATGAACTACGAGCAGTACTTC

D gene: TRBD1
clone size: NA
J gene: TRBJ2-2
V gene: TRBV6-1
CDR3 protein: CASNLSDRAGELFF
CDR3 DNA: TGTGCCAGCAATCTTTCGGACAGGGCCGGGGAGCTGTTTTTT

D gene: TRBD2
clone size: many
J gene: TRBJ2-2
V gene: TRBV27
CDR3 protein: CASSFRLAGGTGELFF
CDR3 DNA: TGTGCCAGCAGTTTCCGGCTAGCGGGAGGGACCGGGGAGCTGTTTTTT

D gene: TRBD1
clone size: NA
J gene: TRBJ2-1
V gene: TRBV6-4
CDR3 protein: CTSRGTGNEQFF
CDR3 DNA: TGTACCAGCAGGGGGACAGGGAATGAGCAGTTCTTC

D gene: TRBD1
clone size: NA
J gene: TRBJ1-2
V gene: TRBV5-6
CDR3 protein: CASSFLIQGAANYGYTF
CDR3 DNA: TGTGCCAGCAGCTTTCTAATACAGGGGGCAGCTAACTATGGCTACACCTTC

D gene: NA
clone size: NA
J gene: TRBJ1-4
V gene: TRBV19
CDR3 protein: CASRTGRGATNEKLFF
CDR3 DNA: TGTGCCAGTAGAACCGGGAGAGGTGCAACTAATGAAAAACTGTTTTTT

D gene: TRBD1
clone size: few
J gene: TRBJ2-1
V gene: TRBV20-1
CDR3 protein: CSATGTGLWQFNEQFF
CDR3 DNA: TGCAGTGCTACCGGGACAGGGTTATGGCAGTTCAATGAGCAGTTCTTC

D gene: NA
clone size: many
J gene: TRBJ1-1
V gene: TRBV4-2
CDR3 protein: CASSQFRNTEAFF
CDR3 DNA: TGTGCCAGCAGCCAATTCCGGAACACTGAAGCTTTCTTT

D gene: NA
clone size: many
J gene: TRBJ1-5
V gene: TRBV12-3/TRBV12-4
CDR3 protein: CASSLGAVSNQPQHF
CDR3 DNA: TGTGCCAGCAGCCTAGGGGCTGTTAGCAATCAGCCCCAGCATTTT

D gene: NA
clone size: many
J gene: TRBJ2-2
V gene: TRBV7-8
CDR3 protein: CASSPPENTGELFF
CDR3 DNA: TGTGCCAGCAGCCCACCCGAGAACACCGGGGAGCTGTTTTTT

D gene: TRBD1
clone size: few
J gene: TRBJ1-6
V gene: TRBV18
CDR3 protein: CASSPIQGVESPLHF
CDR3 DNA: TGTGCCAGCTCTCCGATACAGGGGGTGGAATCACCCCTCCACTTT

D gene: NA
clone size: many
J gene: TRBJ2-7
V gene: TRBV29-1
CDR3 protein: CSVGNEYEQYF
CDR3 DNA: TGCAGCGTGGGGAATGAGTACGAGCAGTACTTC

D gene: NA
clone size: many
J gene: TRBJ2-7
V gene: TRBV6-2/TRBV6-3
CDR3 protein: CASNWASTYEQYF
CDR3 DNA: TGTGCCAGCAACTGGGCCTCGACCTACGAGCAGTACTTC

D gene: TRBD2
clone size: many
J gene: TRBJ2-3
V gene: TRBV29-1
CDR3 protein: CSVDLSGGTDTQYF
CDR3 DNA: TGCAGCGTTGATCTTAGCGGGGGCACAGATACGCAGTATTTT

D gene: TRBD2
clone size: many
J gene: TRBJ2-5
V gene: TRBV7-6
CDR3 protein: CASSLAPSGRQTQYF
CDR3 DNA: TGTGCCAGCAGCTTAGCTCCTAGCGGGAGGCAGACCCAGTACTTC

D gene: NA
clone size: few
J gene: TRBJ2-7
V gene: TRBV28
CDR3 protein: CASKRGEQYF
CDR3 DNA: TGTGCCAGCAAACGAGGCGAGCAGTACTTC

D gene: NA
clone size: many
J gene: TRBJ1-2
V gene: TRBV28
CDR3 protein: CASSPPLGSNYGYTF
CDR3 DNA: TGTGCCAGCAGTCCACCCCTAGGTTCTAACTATGGCTACACCTTC

D gene: NA
clone size: many
J gene: TRBJ2-3
V gene: TRBV5-6
CDR3 protein: CASSLLLSFTDTQYF
CDR3 DNA: TGTGCCAGCAGCTTACTGCTTAGCTTCACAGATACGCAGTATTTT

D gene: TRBD1
clone size: NA
J gene: TRBJ1-1
V gene: TRBV5-1
CDR3 protein: CASSQDRFEAFF
CDR3 DNA: TGCGCCAGCAGCCAGGACAGGTTTGAAGCTTTCTTT

D gene: NA
clone size: NA
J gene: TRBJ2-7
V gene: TRBV7-7
CDR3 protein: CASSLAAGGANSEQYF
CDR3 DNA: TGTGCCAGCAGCTTAGCGGCCGGGGGCGCAAATTCCGAGCAGTACTTC

D gene: NA
clone size: NA
J gene: TRBJ2-1
V gene: TRBV7-9
CDR3 protein: CASSLKKDNEQFF
CDR3 DNA: TGTGCCAGCAGCTTAAAGAAAGACAATGAGCAGTTCTTC

D gene: TRBD2
clone size: NA
J gene: TRBJ2-1
V gene: TRBV7-2
CDR3 protein: CASSRTSGRQDNEQFF
CDR3 DNA: TGTGCCAGCAGCCGGACTAGCGGGAGGCAAGACAATGAGCAGTTCTTC

D gene: NA
clone size: many
J gene: TRBJ2-7
V gene: TRBV28
CDR3 protein: CASSPDTREQYF
CDR3 DNA: TGTGCCAGCAGTCCCGACACGCGAGAGCAGTACTTC

D gene: NA
clone size: many
J gene: TRBJ2-7
V gene: TRBV11-2
CDR3 protein: CASSLGGSQAYEQYF
CDR3 DNA: TGTGCCAGCAGCTTAGGTGGCAGCCAGGCATACGAGCAGTACTTC

D gene: TRBD1
clone size: many
J gene: TRBJ1-2
V gene: TRBV19
CDR3 protein: CASSLMTGPTYGYTF
CDR3 DNA: TGTGCCAGTAGTCTAATGACAGGGCCCACCTATGGCTACACCTTC

D gene: NA
clone size: NA
J gene: TRBJ2-7
V gene: TRBV20-1
CDR3 protein: CSATEQGIHYEQYF
CDR3 DNA: TGCAGTGCCACCGAACAGGGTATCCACTACGAGCAGTACTTC

D gene: NA
clone size: few
J gene: TRBJ2-5
V gene: TRBV2
CDR3 protein: CASSGEGGPQETQYF
CDR3 DNA: TGTGCCAGCAGTGGGGAAGGAGGACCGCAAGAGACCCAGTACTTC